These T cell receptor beta chains were read from a single sample in a study of blood T cell repertoires in COVID-19. The assay was immunoSEQ multiplex PCR, and TCRdb's table has in-frame clones only and misses some. The table lists some 14,000 clones, around 82% of them singletons. The specimen was peripheral blood. The receptor set was obtained from a human donor in a cohort sampled during active COVID-19. CDR3s include the opening cysteine and the closing phenylalanine or tryptophan. Each record gives: D gene, J gene, clone size, V gene, CDR3 protein, CDR3 DNA. A D gene is named only where the DNA matches it firmly. Rows give clone size only sometimes, using once, few, many, or a class for an expanded clone.

TRBD1 TRBJ1-2 - TRBV11-2 CASSSGQGAFGYTF TGTGCCAGCAGCTCGGGACAGGGGGCTTTTGGCTACACCTTC
- TRBJ2-7 - TRBV12-3/TRBV12-4 CASSLGGAVEQYF TGTGCCAGCAGTTTAGGCGGGGCGGTCGAGCAGTACTTC
- TRBJ2-7 - TRBV28 CASSFLSSYEQYF TGTGCCAGCAGTTTCCTCAGCTCCTACGAGCAGTACTTC
TRBD2 TRBJ2-3 few TRBV5-4 CASSLRLAGGTDTQYF TGTGCCAGCAGCTTGAGACTAGCGGGAGGAACAGATACGCAGTATTTT
- TRBJ2-5 - TRBV19 CASSTPGAPLETQYF TGTGCCAGTAGTACCCCAGGGGCTCCCCTGGAGACCCAGTACTTC
- TRBJ2-3 - TRBV15 CATSSYTDTQYF TGTGCCACCAGCAGTTACACAGATACGCAGTATTTT
TRBD2 TRBJ2-1 - TRBV7-9 CASSLSRTSSSYNEQFF TGTGCCAGCAGCTTATCCAGGACTAGCTCCTCCTACAATGAGCAGTTCTTC
TRBD1 TRBJ2-5 - TRBV6-6 CASSYSDRAETQYF TGTGCCAGCAGTTACTCGGACAGGGCTGAGACCCAGTACTTC
TRBD2 TRBJ2-5 - TRBV9 CASSVGLAGIETQYF TGTGCCAGCAGCGTAGGACTAGCGGGGATAGAGACCCAGTACTTC
- TRBJ2-7 - TRBV14 CASSHVLFSYEQYF TGTGCCAGCAGCCACGTGTTATTCTCCTACGAGCAGTACTTC
- TRBJ1-4 - TRBV27 CASRLGQATNEKLFF TGTGCCAGCAGACTCGGACAAGCAACTAATGAAAAACTGTTTTTT
- TRBJ2-1 - TRBV3-1/TRBV3-2 CASRLLSGEQFF TGTGCCAGCAGACTCCTCAGCGGTGAGCAGTTCTTC
TRBD1 TRBJ2-7 - TRBV12-3/TRBV12-4 CASSLGDRGRYF TGTGCCAGCAGTTTAGGGGACAGGGGCAGGTACTTC
TRBD1 TRBJ1-2 - TRBV13 CASSSPTGTGTDGYTF TGTGCCAGCAGCTCTCCAACCGGGACAGGGACTGATGGCTACACCTTC
- TRBJ1-1 - TRBV7-2 CASSYQGNTEAFF TGTGCCAGCAGCTACCAGGGAAACACTGAAGCTTTCTTT
- TRBJ2-5 - TRBV7-9 CASSLVQYQETQYF TGTGCCAGCAGCTTAGTACAGTACCAAGAGACCCAGTACTTC
TRBD1 TRBJ2-7 - TRBV3-1/TRBV3-2 CASSQDLGQGTYEQYF TGTGCCAGCAGCCAAGATCTGGGACAGGGGACCTACGAGCAGTACTTC
TRBD1 TRBJ1-6 once TRBV10-3 CAISADRVNSPLHF TGTGCCATCAGTGCGGACAGGGTTAATTCACCCCTCCACTTT
- TRBJ2-2 - TRBV6-5 CASSSLGSANTGELFF TGTGCCAGCAGTTCCCTCGGGTCAGCGAACACCGGGGAGCTGTTTTTT
- TRBJ1-5 - TRBV15 CATSPRQSNQPQHF TGTGCCACCAGCCCTCGACAGTCCAATCAGCCCCAGCATTTT
TRBD1 TRBJ1-1 - TRBV10-3 CAISGSAGQGKTEAFF TGTGCCATCAGTGGGTCCGCCGGACAGGGGAAAACTGAAGCTTTCTTT
- TRBJ2-1 once TRBV7-2 CASSLAQWQVRPNEQFF TGTGCCAGCAGCTTAGCGCAGTGGCAGGTCCGCCCTAATGAGCAGTTCTTC
- TRBJ2-3 once TRBV5-1 CASRDGSGSTDTQYF TGCGCCAGCAGGGATGGGTCAGGAAGCACAGATACGCAGTATTTT
- TRBJ2-1 once TRBV14 CASSQEFRQMHNEQFF TGTGCCAGCAGCCAAGAATTCAGGCAGATGCACAATGAGCAGTTCTTC
- TRBJ2-2 - TRBV6-5 CAGSSGKETGELFF TGTGCCGGCAGTAGCGGAAAGGAAACCGGGGAGCTGTTTTTT
- TRBJ2-1 - TRBV3-1/TRBV3-2 CASSQARRVLF TGTGCCAGCAGCCAAGCGCGGCGGGTGCTCTTC
- TRBJ1-5 - TRBV27 CASSFSGLGPQHF TGTGCCAGCAGTTTTAGCGGGTTGGGGCCCCAGCATTTT
TRBD1 TRBJ1-1 - TRBV18 CASSRGTENTEAFF TGTGCCAGCTCACGGGGGACAGAGAACACTGAAGCTTTCTTT
TRBD1 TRBJ2-1 - TRBV4-1 CASSRPGQGANEQFF TGCGCCAGCAGCCGTCCGGGACAGGGGGCGAATGAGCAGTTCTTC
TRBD2 TRBJ2-3 - TRBV18 CASSLYASGTGTDTQYF TGTGCCAGCTCACTATATGCTAGCGGGACTGGCACAGATACGCAGTATTTT
TRBD1 TRBJ1-1 - TRBV12-3/TRBV12-4 CASRGDSEAFF TGTGCCAGCAGGGGGGACAGCGAAGCTTTCTTT
TRBD1 TRBJ2-2 - TRBV7-9 CASSLAPGTGNTGELFF TGTGCCAGCAGCTTAGCGCCCGGGACAGGAAACACCGGGGAGCTGTTTTTT
TRBD1 TRBJ2-1 once TRBV6-5 CASSYSQGRYNEQFF TGTGCCAGCAGTTACTCACAGGGGCGATACAATGAGCAGTTCTTC
TRBD1 TRBJ2-3 - TRBV7-9 CASVPGTGSTDTQYF TGTGCCAGCGTCCCCGGGACAGGGAGCACAGATACGCAGTATTTT
- TRBJ2-5 - TRBV12-1 CASSFERGEDQETQYF TGTGCCAGCAGCTTTGAAAGGGGCGAAGACCAAGAGACCCAGTACTTC
TRBD1 TRBJ2-7 - TRBV12-3/TRBV12-4 CASSLDRGPFQYF TGTGCCAGCAGTTTAGACAGGGGCCCTTTTCAGTACTTC
- TRBJ1-1 - TRBV7-9 CASEGDTEAFF TGTGCCAGCGAAGGGGACACTGAAGCTTTCTTT
TRBD1 TRBJ2-3 - TRBV11-3 CASSPRDRRSTDTQYF TGTGCCAGCAGCCCACGGGACAGGAGAAGCACAGATACGCAGTATTTT
- TRBJ2-2 - TRBV4-1 CASSQDIGAGELFF TGCGCCAGCAGCCAAGATATTGGGGCTGGGGAGCTGTTTTTT
TRBD2 TRBJ2-7 - TRBV19 CASSILAGTYEQYF TGTGCCAGTAGTATACTAGCGGGGACGTACGAGCAGTACTTC
TRBD1 TRBJ2-3 - TRBV6-5 CASSTGGFYPDTQYF TGTGCCAGCAGCACAGGGGGGTTTTACCCAGATACGCAGTATTTT
- TRBJ2-7 - TRBV27 CASSPGALSYYEQYF TGTGCCAGCAGCCCCGGAGCTTTGTCGTACTACGAGCAGTACTTC
- TRBJ1-6 few TRBV4-3 CASSQDINSPLHF TGCGCCAGCAGCCAAGACATCAATTCACCCCTCCACTTT
TRBD1 TRBJ1-6 - TRBV19 CATAGTGGATPLHF TGTGCCACCGCCGGGACAGGGGGCGCGACACCCCTCCACTTT
TRBD2 TRBJ2-3 - TRBV7-2 CASSYGLASTDTQYF TGTGCCAGCAGCTACGGACTAGCTAGCACAGATACGCAGTATTTT
- TRBJ2-5 - TRBV5-1 CASSPGTFQETQYF TGCGCCAGCAGCCCAGGGACATTCCAAGAGACCCAGTACTTC
- TRBJ1-6 - TRBV19 CASSVQGSYNSPLHF TGTGCCAGTAGTGTACAGGGTTCCTATAATTCACCCCTCCACTTT
- TRBJ2-2 - TRBV5-4 CASRRAYTGELFF TGTGCCAGCAGGAGGGCGTACACCGGGGAGCTGTTTTTT
- TRBJ1-1 - TRBV9 CASSVDRNTEAFF TGTGCCAGCAGCGTAGACAGGAACACTGAAGCTTTCTTT
- TRBJ1-2 once TRBV7-6 CASSLARVGMGSWINYGYTF TGTGCCAGCAGCTTAGCGCGGGTAGGTATGGGCAGCTGGATTAACTATGGCTACACCTTC
TRBD2 TRBJ2-2 - TRBV9 CASSAPSGGSNTGELFF TGTGCCAGCAGCGCACCCAGCGGGGGATCGAACACCGGGGAGCTGTTTTTT
TRBD2 TRBJ2-2 - TRBV4-2 CASSQDPSGGLNTGELFF TGTGCCAGCAGCCAAGATCCTAGCGGGGGCCTTAACACCGGGGAGCTGTTTTTT
TRBD1 TRBJ2-7 few TRBV5-1 CASSFWTGTTYEQYF TGCGCCAGCAGCTTCTGGACAGGGACGACCTACGAGCAGTACTTC
- TRBJ2-5 - TRBV10-3 CAISDNRGQETQYF TGTGCCATCAGTGATAATAGGGGGCAAGAGACCCAGTACTTC
- TRBJ1-5 - TRBV7-8 CASSFLGREGQPQHF TGTGCCAGCAGCTTCCTAGGCAGGGAAGGGCAGCCCCAGCATTTT